The 15 T cell receptor beta chains below were found in one sample sequenced in a study of identical twins. MiXCR was run by TCRdb on the 5' RACE reads, yielding one entry per CDR3 protein. The repertoire has about 220,000 distinct CDR3 sequences, 6% to 8.5% of them found once; the top ten carry under 6.5%. These data were also filed under a second study, of yellow fever vaccine responses in identical twins.

Sequenced: CD8+ T cells sorted from blood. These TCRs come from a woman between 18 and 29 years old in good health.

This clonotype came up a few times. The rearrangement uses TRBV29-1 and TRBJ2-1; 10 nucleotides agree with TRBD2. Germline V gives CDR1 SQVTM, CDR2 ANQGSEA. The CDR3 is made up of 16 amino acids. Trimming cost V 6 bases and J 3 bases; bases outside gene matches: 11. CDR3 DNA: TGCAGCGTCGAGGGCGAGCGGGAGGGTTTCTACAATGAGCAGTTCTTC. This sequence encodes CSVEGEREGFYNEQFF.

This clonotype occurred a few times. V is TRBV27 and J is TRBJ1-1, with D maybe TRBD1 (5 bases). Germline loops: CDR1 MNHEY, CDR2 SMNVEV (reference sequence). The CDR3 length is 14 residues. V shed 0 bases and J shed 4 bases, with 9 bases lying between them. The CDR3 DNA is TGTGCCAGCAGTTTATCTGCAGGGACCACTGAAGCTTTCTTT. This codes for CASSLSAGTTEAFF.

This clonotype was recorded at least ten times. The V gene is TRBV12-3 or TRBV12-4, the J gene TRBJ1-5; possible D gene TRBD1, 6 bases. CDR3 size: 14 residues. Trimming removed 6 bases at V and 6 bases at J, with 15 bases between. The CDR3 spells CASSQQTGTQPQHF. CDR3 sequence (DNA): TGTGCCAGCAGCCAGCAAACAGGGACTCAGCCCCAGCATTTT.

V gene TRBV4-2 combines with J gene TRBJ2-7; weak D call: TRBD2 (6 bases). CDR1 LGHNA and CDR2 YNFKEQ come from the germline V gene. The CDR3 contains 15 residues. V dropped 0 bases and J dropped 7 bases, with 16 bases sitting between them. The DNA of the CDR3 is TGTGCCAGCAGCCAAGATCGGCTAGCGACGGAAGAGCAGTACTTC. Amino acid sequence: CASSQDRLATEEQYF.

This clonotype was seen repeatedly, ten times or more. The chain couples TRBV6-4 to TRBJ1-1, with 7 bases that match TRBD1. The CDR3 spans 14 residues. With 5 bases clipped from V and 4 bases from J, the junction kept 7 bases outside the gene matches. Germline lookup yields CDR1 MRHNA and CDR2 SNTAGT. The CDR3, as DNA: TGTGCCAGCAGTAAACAGGGGAGCAGCACTGAAGCTTTCTTT. Translation: CASSKQGSSTEAFF.

The V call is TRBV27, the J call TRBJ2-1, with D unresolved. The length of the CDR3 is 13 residues. Germline loops: CDR1 MNHEY, CDR2 SMNVEV (reference sequence). Trimming cost V 3 bases and J 10 bases, with 13 bases left between them. The CDR3, as DNA: TGTGCCAGCAGTTTGAATTCCTTTGTCGAGCAGTTCTTC. This codes for CASSLNSFVEQFF.

Many counts were recorded for this clonotype. The V gene is TRBV5-1, the J gene TRBJ2-7; no firm D call. Germline-derived CDR1 and CDR2 are SGHRS and YFSETQ. The CDR3 is made up of 13 amino acids. Deletions cut 0 bases from V and 1 base from J, with 5 bases between. CDR3 DNA: TGCGCCAGCAGCTTGGACATATCCTACGAGCAGTACGTC. This gives the protein CASSLDISYEQYV.

This clonotype has more than one count but fewer than ten. The chain uses TRBV19 and TRBJ2-7, with a tentative D call TRBD2 (5 bases). CDR1 LNHDA and CDR2 SQIVND come from the germline V gene (reference sequence). Trimming removed 4 bases from V and 2 bases from J, with 12 bases in between. CDR3 length: 14 residues. As DNA, the CDR3 is TGTGCCAGTAGTAGCGGGTACCCTACCTACGAGCAGTACTTC. It is translated as CASSSGYPTYEQYF.

This clonotype has more than one count but fewer than ten. This rearrangement joins TRBV2 to TRBJ1-4, with 8 bases matching TRBD1. Germline loops: CDR1 SNHLY, CDR2 FYNNEI. The CDR3 sequence is 17 residues long. J was trimmed by 5 bases and V by 2 bases; bases with no gene match: 10. The CDR3: CASSEFLGTGLNEKLFF. The CDR3 region has the DNA TGTGCCAGCAGTGAATTTTTGGGGACAGGCCTGAATGAAAAACTGTTTTTT.

This clonotype was observed at least ten times. CDR3 amino acids: CASSIRQGEDTGELFF. The CDR3, as DNA: TGTGCCAGCTCAATCCGACAGGGTGAGGACACCGGGGAGCTGTTTTTT. The chain combines TRBV18 with TRBJ2-2; 7 positions match TRBD1. The junction had 9 bases not matched to a gene; V was cut back by 5 bases and J by 3 bases. This CDR3 is built from 16 residues. From germline, CDR1 is KGHSH and CDR2 LQKENI. The complete variable domain, with remaining parts taken from reference TRBV18 and TRBJ2-2, reads NAGVMQNPRHLVRRRGQEARLRCSPMKGHSHVYWYRQLPEEGLKFMVYLQKENIIDESGMPKERFSAEFPKEGPSILRIQQVVRGDSAAYFCASSIRQGEDTGELFFGEGSRLTVL.

On this clonotype itself: One end of the junction is discordant with germline, which a read error may explain. J is TRBJ2-7 and V is TRBV6-1; 7 bases are a match to TRBD1. This CDR3 is 10 amino acids long. CDR1 MNHNS and CDR2 SASEGT come from the germline V gene. The CDR3, as DNA: TGTGCCAGCAGTTCAGGGGGAATGGACTTC. Translated: CASSSGGMDF.

This clonotype was seen a few times. The chain couples TRBV5-6 to TRBJ2-7; D is perhaps TRBD1 (5 bases). CDR1 SGHDT and CDR2 YYEEEE come from the germline V gene. This CDR3 spans 12 amino acids. Trimming stripped 4 bases from V and 5 bases from J, with 10 bases between. As DNA, the CDR3 is TGTGCCAGCAGCGGGGCTCGTAACGAGCAGTACTTC. It translates to CASSGARNEQYF. The full variable domain, rest sourced from reference TRBV5-6 and TRBJ2-7, is DAGVTQSPTHLIKTRGQQVTLRCSPKSGHDTVSWYQQALGQGPQFIFQYYEEEERQRGNFPDRFSGHQFPNYSSELNVNALLLGDSALYLCASSGARNEQYFGPGTRLTVT.

This chain joins TRBV6-6 and TRBJ2-7, with a tentative D call TRBD2 (5 bases). CDR3 length: 13 amino acids. V was trimmed by 6 bases and J by 3 bases, leaving 12 bases between them. Germline CDR1 reads MNHNY; CDR2 reads SVGAGI (reference sequence). The CDR3 loop reads CASREEESYEQYV. The CDR3, as DNA: TGTGCCAGCAGGGAGGAGGAAAGCTACGAGCAGTACGTC.

The V call is TRBV12-3 or TRBV12-4, the J call TRBJ2-5, with unresolved D. The CDR3 extends over 12 amino acids. Trimming left V 3 bases short and J 5 bases short, with 7 bases between. The CDR3 is CASSLIGETQYF. The CDR3 DNA sequence: TGTGCCAGCAGTTTGATAGGCGAGACCCAGTACTTC.

This clonotype was counted ten times or more. The rearrangement uses TRBV7-9 and TRBJ2-1; D gene ambiguous. Trimming left V 5 bases short and J 6 bases short, with 5 bases between. The germline gives CDR1 SEHNR, CDR2 FQNEAQ (reference sequence). This CDR3 has 11 amino acids. This CDR3 reads CASSPSNEQFF. The CDR3 nucleotides are TGTGCCAGCAGCCCCAGCAATGAGCAGTTCTTC.